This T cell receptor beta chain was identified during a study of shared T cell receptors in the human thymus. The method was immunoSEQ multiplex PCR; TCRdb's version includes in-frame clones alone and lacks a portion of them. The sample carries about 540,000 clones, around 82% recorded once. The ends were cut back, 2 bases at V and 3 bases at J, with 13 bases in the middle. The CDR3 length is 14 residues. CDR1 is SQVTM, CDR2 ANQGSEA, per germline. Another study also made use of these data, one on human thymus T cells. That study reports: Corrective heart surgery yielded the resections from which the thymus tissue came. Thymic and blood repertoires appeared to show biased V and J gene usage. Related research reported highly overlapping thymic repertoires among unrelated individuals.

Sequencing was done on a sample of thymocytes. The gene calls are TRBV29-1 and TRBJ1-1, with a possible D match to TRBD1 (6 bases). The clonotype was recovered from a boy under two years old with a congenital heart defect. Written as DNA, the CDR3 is TGCAGCGTTGAAAGGGTACAGGGTCACACTGAAGCTTTCTTT. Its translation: CSVERVQGHTEAFF.